The next 3 T cell receptor beta chains were all read from a single sample in a study of graft-versus-host responses after intestinal transplantation. Some clones are missing from TCRdb's copy, which holds only in-frame ones; the method was immunoSEQ multiplex PCR. The sample lists 20,000 to 25,000 clones, just under 40% occurring once. Sequenced here: alloreactive CD4+ T cells from a mixed lymphocyte reaction culture, sampled before intestinal transplant. Subset in this sample: CFSE-low proliferating T cells sorted from approximately six-day pre-transplant mixed lymphocyte reaction (GvH or HvG direction). All receptors come from a human patient who received an intestinal transplant.

In this sample, this clone turned up a few times. The rearrangement uses TRBV30 and TRBJ2-1; 10 bases align to TRBD2. Germline V gene data show CDR1 as GTSNPN and CDR2 as SVGIG (reference sequence). CDR3 length: 15 residues. J lost 4 bases, V lost 3 bases, and 6 bases had no gene match. CDR3 amino acids: CAWSRAGGRYNEQFF. Here the CDR3 DNA reads TGTGCCTGGAGCCGAGCGGGGGGGCGATACAATGAGCAGTTCTTC.

V and J are TRBV11-3 and TRBJ1-1; 7 bases match TRBD1. V was pared by 3 bases and J by 1 base, with 5 bases of the junction left unmatched. The CDR3 covers 15 residues. Germline CDR1 SGHNT, CDR2 YENEEA. CDR3 loop: CASSLEGAANTEAFF. The DNA of the CDR3 is TGTGCCAGCAGCTTGGAGGGGGCCGCGAACACTGAAGCTTTCTTT.

V gene TRBV6-6 combines with J gene TRBJ2-7, with TRBD1 identical over 8 bases. The CDR3 is 12 amino acids. V was pared by 4 bases and J by 6 bases, with 2 bases of the junction left unmatched. Germline lookup yields CDR1 MNHNY and CDR2 SVGAGI (reference sequence). As DNA, the CDR3 is TGTGCCAGCAGTTGGGGACAGGTCGAGCAGTACTTC. This codes for CASSWGQVEQYF.